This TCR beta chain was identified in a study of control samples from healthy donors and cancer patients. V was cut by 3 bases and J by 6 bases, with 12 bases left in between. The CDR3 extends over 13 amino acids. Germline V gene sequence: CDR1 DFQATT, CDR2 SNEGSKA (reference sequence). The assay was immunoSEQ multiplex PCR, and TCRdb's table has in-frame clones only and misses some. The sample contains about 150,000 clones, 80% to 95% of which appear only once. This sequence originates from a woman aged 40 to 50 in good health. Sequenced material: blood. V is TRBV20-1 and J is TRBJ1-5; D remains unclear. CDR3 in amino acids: CSASEVPGQPQHF. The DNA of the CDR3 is TGCAGTGCTAGTGAGGTACCGGGTCAGCCCCAGCATTTT.